A single sample gave rise to the 10 T cell receptor beta chains below, sequenced in a study of CD4+ T cells in melanoma. Sequenced by immunoSEQ multiplex PCR; TCRdb stores in-frame clones only, minus some. Counted here are around 13,000 clones, over 60% occurring once; the ten biggest clones make up approximately 17%. The specimen was cells from a culture (not recorded whether cultured in vitro). These receptors were collected from a human donor with melanoma.

In this sample, this clone turned up once. The chain recombines TRBV6-4 with TRBJ1-5, with 10 bases matching TRBD1. The CDR3 sequence is 18 residues long. V shed 0 bases and J 0 bases; nucleotides not matched to a gene: 5. CDR1 is MRHNA and CDR2 is SNTAGT in the germline V gene. CDR3: CASSDSGTGDNSNQPQHF. In DNA form, the CDR3 reads TGTGCCAGCAGTGACTCGGGGACAGGGGACAATAGCAATCAGCCCCAGCATTTT.

J is TRBJ2-2 and V is TRBV11-3, with unresolved D. Trimming shortened V by 1 base and J by 6 bases, and 3 bases separated the two germline ends. Germline assignment: CDR1 SGHNT and CDR2 YENEEA. The CDR3 contains 12 residues. In DNA, the CDR3 is TGTGCCAGCAGCTTAGCGGCCGGGGAGCTGTTTTTT. Its protein is CASSLAAGELFF.

This chain uses TRBV14 with TRBJ2-7; D is unresolved. CDR3 size: 12 residues. Germline V gene data show CDR1 as SGHDN and CDR2 as FVKESK. V lost 0 bases and J 6 bases, leaving 6 bases between the germline ends. The CDR3 is CASSQDRVEQYF. CDR3 DNA sequence: TGTGCCAGCAGCCAAGATCGGGTCGAGCAGTACTTC.

The chain recombines TRBV5-5 with TRBJ2-3; D perhaps matches TRBD2 (6 bases). V gave up 1 base and J gave up 2 bases, with 11 bases separating them. Per the germline V gene, CDR1 is SGHKS and CDR2 is YYEKEE (reference sequence). There are 15 residues in the CDR3. The CDR3 region is CASSLTGDSTDTQYF. As DNA, the CDR3 is TGTGCCAGCAGCTTGACGGGGGACTCCACAGATACGCAGTATTTT. Combining the CDR3 with reference TRBV5-5 and TRBJ2-3 gives the whole variable domain DAGVTQSPTHLIKTRGQQVTLRCSPISGHKSVSWYQQVLGQGPQFIFQYYEKEERGRGNFPDRFSARQFPNYSSELNVNALLLGDSALYLCASSLTGDSTDTQYFGPGTRLTVL.

The chain employs TRBV14 and TRBJ2-4; perhaps TRBD2 as D (5 bases). V dropped 0 bases and J dropped 0 bases, with 9 bases sitting between them. Germline CDR1 and CDR2: SGHDN and FVKESK. The CDR3 runs 16 residues. The CDR3 reads CASSQESGRAKNIQYF. DNA for the CDR3: TGTGCCAGCAGCCAAGAAAGTGGGAGAGCCAAAAACATTCAGTACTTC.

CDR3 nucleotides: TGTGCCAGCAGCTTGGCCGGGACAGGGACCCTCGCTAACTATGGCTACACCTTC. Its translation is CASSLAGTGTLANYGYTF. The chain has TRBV5-6 and TRBJ1-2; 9 bases match TRBD1. In germline, CDR1 is SGHDT, CDR2 YYEEEE. Unmatched junction bases numbered 9, after V lost 0 bases and J lost 0 bases. This CDR3 comprises 18 residues.

The chain links TRBV18 to TRBJ2-7; D gene unclear. The V gene lost 3 bases and the J gene lost 2 bases, with 11 bases spanning the gap. The V gene's germline CDR1 is KGHSH and CDR2 LQKENI. The CDR3 spans 14 residues. The CDR3 sequence is CASSPIGTTYEQYF. The CDR3, as DNA: TGTGCCAGCTCACCGATAGGAACGACCTACGAGCAGTACTTC.

The V call is TRBV2, the J call TRBJ1-5; D might be TRBD1 (6 bases). This CDR3 is built from 14 residues. The germline CDR1 and CDR2 sequences are SNHLY and FYNNEI. Deletions cut 8 bases from V and 0 bases from J, with 11 bases between. The CDR3 bases are TGTGCCAGCTCGGGGGCTAATAGCAATCAGCCCCAGCATTTT. Translated: CASSGANSNQPQHF.

The chain links TRBV30 to TRBJ1-5, with 7 bases matching TRBD1. V dropped 0 bases and J dropped 7; count of bases not matched to a gene: 9. This CDR3 is 15 amino acids long. CDR1 GTSNPN and CDR2 SVGIG come from the germline V gene (reference sequence). The CDR3 DNA sequence: TGTGCCTGGAGTGTACAAGGGGGCGGGAGGCAGCCCCAGCATTTT. Translation gives CAWSVQGGGRQPQHF.

The V call is TRBV5-1, the J call TRBJ1-2, with D possibly being TRBD1 (5 bases). The V end was cut by 4 bases, the J end by 4 bases, with 11 bases between. This CDR3 contains 13 residues. Germline CDR1 and CDR2: SGHRS and YFSETQ. CDR3 in DNA: TGCGCCAGCAGCATCACGGGGGGCTATGGCTACACCTTC. This translates into CASSITGGYGYTF.